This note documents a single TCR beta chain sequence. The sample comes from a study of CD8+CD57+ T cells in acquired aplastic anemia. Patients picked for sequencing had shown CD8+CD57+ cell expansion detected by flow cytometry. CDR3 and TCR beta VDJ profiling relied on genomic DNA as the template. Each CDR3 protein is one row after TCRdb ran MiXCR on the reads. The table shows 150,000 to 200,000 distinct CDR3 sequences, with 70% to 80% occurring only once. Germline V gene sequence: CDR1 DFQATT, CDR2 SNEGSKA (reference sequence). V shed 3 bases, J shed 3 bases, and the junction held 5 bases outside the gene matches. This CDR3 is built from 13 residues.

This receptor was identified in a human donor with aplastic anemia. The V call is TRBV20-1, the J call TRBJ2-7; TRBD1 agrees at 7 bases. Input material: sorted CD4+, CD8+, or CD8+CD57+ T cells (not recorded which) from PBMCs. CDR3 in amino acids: CSARRGQGYEQYF. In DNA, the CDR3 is TGCAGTGCTAGGAGGGGGCAGGGCTACGAGCAGTACTTC.